The 23 T cell receptor beta chains given below trace back to one sample, sequenced in a study of blood T cell repertoires in COVID-19. Some clones are missing from TCRdb's copy, which holds only in-frame ones; the method was immunoSEQ multiplex PCR. The data hold roughly 210,000 clones, with 87% observed a single time. Sequencing was carried out using PBMCs or T cells enriched from blood (not recorded which). These receptors all come from a man aged 25 to 40 in a cohort exposed to, infected with or recovered from COVID-19 (not recorded which).

This chain's CDR3 is CASSQGLAGVGETQYF. The CDR3 DNA reads as TGCGCCAGCAGCCAAGGACTAGCGGGAGTGGGTGAGACCCAGTACTTC. V and J are TRBV4-1 and TRBJ2-5; TRBD2 matches at 12 bases. Germline assignment: CDR1 MGHRA and CDR2 YSYEKL. Trimming cost V 1 base and J 5 bases; bases outside gene matches: 5. CDR3 length: 16 amino acids.

This sequence joins TRBV29-1 and TRBJ2-5, with D possibly TRBD2 on 5 matching bases. Germline V gene sequence: CDR1 SQVTM, CDR2 ANQGSEA. Deletions cut 5 bases from V and 3 bases from J, with 10 bases between. CDR3 length: 12 residues. The CDR3 bases are TGCAGCGTTCGGGGTCAGAAAGAGACCCAGTACTTC. This encodes CSVRGQKETQYF. Complete variable domain (other parts from reference TRBV29-1 and TRBJ2-5): SAVISQKPSRDICQRGTSLTIQCQVDSQVTMMFWYRQQPGQSLTLIATANQGSEATYESGFVIDKFPISRPNLTFSTLTVSNMSPEDSSIYLCSVRGQKETQYFGPGTRLLVL.

This clone was observed once. CDR3 sequence: CASLHDTTEAFF. The CDR3 nucleotides read TGTGCCAGCCTCCATGACACCACTGAAGCTTTCTTT. This chain uses TRBV11-2 with TRBJ1-1; D call uncertain. Trimming left V 8 bases short and J 4 bases short, with 11 bases between. This CDR3 region has 12 residues. Germline assignment: CDR1 SGHAT and CDR2 FQNNGV. The full variable domain, with the rest looked up from reference TRBV11-2 and TRBJ1-1, is EAGVAQSPRYKIIEKRQSVAFWCNPISGHATLYWYQQILGQGPKLLIQFQNNGVVDDSQLPKDRFSAERLKGVDSTLKIQPAKLEDSAVYLCASLHDTTEAFFGQGTRLTVV.

In this sample, this clone turned up once. The chain is built from TRBV5-8 and TRBJ2-5, with D unresolved. The CDR3 consists of 12 residues. V lost 1 base and J 5 bases, leaving 6 bases between the germline ends. CDR1 and CDR2 (germline): SGHTS, YDEGEE. The CDR3, as DNA: TGTGCCAGCAGCTTGTATGTGGAGACCCAGTACTTC. Amino acids: CASSLYVETQYF.

V is TRBV28 and J is TRBJ2-4, with TRBD1 matching over 7 bases. The trim removed 4 bases at V and 0 bases at J, leaving 9 bases unmatched. The CDR3 contains 17 residues. In germline, CDR1 is MDHEN, CDR2 SYDVKM. The CDR3 reads CASSSRQGTLAKNIQYF. The DNA for the CDR3 is TGTGCCAGCAGTTCAAGACAGGGTACCTTAGCCAAAAACATTCAGTACTTC. Filled out from reference TRBV28 and TRBJ2-4, the complete variable domain reads DVKVTQSSRYLVKRTGEKVFLECVQDMDHENMFWYRQDPGLGLRLIYFSYDVKMKEKGDIPEGYSVSREKKERFSLILESASTNQTSMYLCASSSRQGTLAKNIQYFGAGTRLSVL.

The rearrangement uses TRBV19 and TRBJ2-5, with TRBD1 matching 10 bases. Germline lookup yields CDR1 LNHDA and CDR2 SQIVND (reference sequence). This CDR3 has 14 amino acids. V lost 3 bases, J lost 2 bases, and 0 bases stayed unmatched. The CDR3, as DNA: TGTGCCAGTAGTATGGACAGGGGGCAAGAGACCCAGTACTTC. This translates into CASSMDRGQETQYF.

The chain has TRBV5-6 and TRBJ1-1, with TRBD1 matching 7 bases. CDR3 size: 17 residues. The junction had 18 bases not matched to a gene; V was cut back by 7 bases and J by 3 bases. Germline CDR1 and CDR2: SGHDT and YYEEEE. The DNA of the CDR3 is TGTGCCAGCTTTAACTTGCAGGGGGGAGGTGTCGACACTGAAGCTTTCTTT. Encoded protein: CASFNLQGGGVDTEAFF. Supplemented by reference TRBV5-6 and TRBJ1-1, the full variable domain reads DAGVTQSPTHLIKTRGQQVTLRCSPKSGHDTVSWYQQALGQGPQFIFQYYEEEERQRGNFPDRFSGHQFPNYSSELNVNALLLGDSALYLCASFNLQGGGVDTEAFFGQGTRLTVV.

The rearrangement links TRBV11-2 to TRBJ2-1; no reliable D call. V lost 1 base and J lost 2, with 9 bases in between. This CDR3 region has 15 residues. From germline, CDR1 is SGHAT and CDR2 FQNNGV. CDR3 sequence: CASSLGGSPYNEQFF. The CDR3 coding sequence is TGTGCCAGCAGCTTAGGCGGTTCTCCCTACAATGAGCAGTTCTTC.

The chain recombines TRBV2 with TRBJ2-7; possibly TRBD2 for D (5 bases). The V and J ends lost 6 bases and 0 bases respectively, with 21 bases between them. Germline V gives CDR1 SNHLY, CDR2 FYNNEI. This CDR3 region has 17 residues. The DNA of the CDR3 is TGTGCCAGCAGAGCTCCCCTTAGCGAGAGGAGCTCCTACGAGCAGTACTTC. This gives the protein CASRAPLSERSSYEQYF.

This chain connects TRBV7-9 to TRBJ1-2; 7 nucleotides align to TRBD1. The CDR3 has 14 amino acids. Germline loops: CDR1 SEHNR, CDR2 FQNEAQ (reference sequence). The V and J ends lost 5 bases and 2 bases, in that order; junction bases with no gene match: 5. The chain's CDR3 is CASSEDRRNYGYTF. CDR3 DNA: TGTGCCAGCAGCGAGGACAGGCGAAACTATGGCTACACCTTC.

The chain couples TRBV28 to TRBJ1-5, with D hard to call. Germline assignment: CDR1 MDHEN and CDR2 SYDVKM. The CDR3 has 15 amino acids. V lost 5 bases to trimming and J lost 0 bases, with 11 bases between them. The CDR3: CASSAPGSSNQPQHF. CDR3 DNA sequence: TGTGCCAGCAGTGCCCCGGGGTCTAGCAATCAGCCCCAGCATTTT.

The chain is built from TRBV9 and TRBJ2-7, with D tentatively TRBD1 (6 bases). Germline V gene sequence: CDR1 SGDLS, CDR2 YYNGEE. This CDR3 is 15 amino acids long. Trimming pared 0 bases from V and 0 bases from J, leaving 10 bases between. The CDR3 DNA reads as TGTGCCAGCAGCGTAGCTGGGGGCCGCTCCTACGAGCAGTACTTC. This codes for CASSVAGGRSYEQYF.

The chain uses TRBV7-9 and TRBJ1-3; D is undetermined. Trimming pared 2 bases from V and 0 bases from J, leaving 8 bases between. There are 15 residues in the CDR3. Germline V CDR1 and CDR2: SEHNR, FQNEAQ (reference sequence). CDR3 protein: CASSLNGGSGNTIYF. As DNA, the CDR3 is TGTGCCAGCAGCTTAAATGGCGGCTCTGGAAACACCATATATTTT.

This clone appeared once. This rearrangement joins TRBV10-3 to TRBJ1-4; D uncertain. Trimming left V 3 bases short and J 8 bases short, with 13 bases between. This CDR3 region has 14 residues. Germline lookup yields CDR1 ENHRY and CDR2 SYGVKD. Written as DNA, the CDR3 is TGTGCCATCAGTGAATCGGACGGGAGAGAAAAACTGTTTTTT. Its protein product is CAISESDGREKLFF.

The rearrangement uses TRBV5-4 and TRBJ2-5; 11 bases line up with TRBD2. After removal of 3 bases from V and 0 bases from J, the junction contained 7 bases not matched to a gene. The germline CDR1 and CDR2 sequences are SGHNT and YYREEE (reference sequence). The CDR3 contains 17 residues. CDR3 nucleotides: TGTGCCAGCAGCTCCGGGACTAGCGGAGGGTACCAAGAGACCCAGTACTTC. It encodes CASSSGTSGGYQETQYF.

The CDR3 nucleotides are TGTGCCAGCAGCCGCAACAGGGAGAACACCGGGGAGCTGTTTTTT. Protein sequence: CASSRNRENTGELFF. The chain couples TRBV7-6 to TRBJ2-2; D is perhaps TRBD1 (6 bases). The CDR3 consists of 15 residues. V shed 5 bases and J shed 1 base, with 11 bases lying between them. Germline values: CDR1 SGHVS, CDR2 FNYEAQ.

This clone was found once. CDR3 nucleotides: TGTGCCAGCAGCGACAGCATCGGCGGGAGGGCCGTTACGCAGTATTTT. Translated, it gives CASSDSIGGRAVTQYF. The J gene is TRBJ2-3, the V gene TRBV9, with TRBD2 identical over 9 bases. V shed 3 bases and J 8 bases; nucleotides not matched to a gene: 13. CDR1 SGDLS and CDR2 YYNGEE come from the germline V gene. This CDR3 is 16 amino acids long.

The chain is built from TRBV28 and TRBJ2-3; D gene unclear. V lost 7 bases and J 0 bases, leaving 17 bases between the germline ends. Germline values: CDR1 MDHEN, CDR2 SYDVKM. CDR3 length: 16 residues. CDR3 sequence: CASTDLLTPSTDTQYF. The CDR3 bases are TGTGCCAGCACCGACCTTTTGACTCCTAGCACAGATACGCAGTATTTT.

The CDR3 DNA is TGTGCCACCGGCACCGACAGGGGGCCCTACAATGAGCAGTTCTTC. Translated: CATGTDRGPYNEQFF. The chain uses TRBV24-1 and TRBJ2-1; 10 nucleotides align to TRBD1. Germline CDR1 reads KGHDR; CDR2 reads SFDVKD. The CDR3 runs 15 residues. The trim removed 9 bases at V and 2 bases at J, leaving 6 bases unmatched.

This sequence joins TRBV28 and TRBJ1-2; TRBD1 aligns across 10 bases. The germline gives CDR1 MDHEN, CDR2 SYDVKM. V shed 3 bases and J 0 bases; nucleotides not matched to a gene: 7. This CDR3 contains 17 residues. CDR3 DNA sequence: TGTGCCAGCAGTTTCCCCACCGGGACAGGGGCTAACTATGGCTACACCTTC. It translates to CASSFPTGTGANYGYTF.

The V call is TRBV7-6, the J call TRBJ2-7; tentative D call: TRBD2 (6 bases). Trimming stripped 1 base from V and 4 bases from J, with 11 bases between. This CDR3 contains 14 residues. Per the germline V gene, CDR1 is SGHVS and CDR2 is FNYEAQ. The CDR3 DNA reads as TGTGCCAGCAGCTTAGGGGGGGTAGGTTACGAGCAGTACTTC. This translates into CASSLGGVGYEQYF.

V and J are TRBV7-3 and TRBJ2-2; D might be TRBD2 (6 bases). The germline V gene has CDR1 SGHTA and CDR2 FQGTGA. The CDR3 runs to 14 residues. V was trimmed by 2 bases and J by 7 bases, leaving 11 bases between them. CDR3 sequence reads: CASSLVTSFGELFF. The CDR3 coding sequence is TGTGCCAGCAGCTTAGTGACTAGTTTCGGGGAGCTGTTTTTT.

This rearrangement joins TRBV5-1 to TRBJ2-2; 12 nucleotides agree with TRBD2. This CDR3 comprises 17 residues. With 0 bases clipped from V and 6 bases from J, the junction kept 6 bases outside the gene matches. Germline assignment: CDR1 SGHRS and CDR2 YFSETQ. The CDR3 loop reads CASSLAPRLAGAGELFF. CDR3 nucleotides: TGCGCCAGCAGCTTGGCCCCCAGACTAGCGGGAGCCGGGGAGCTGTTTTTT.